This entry describes one T cell receptor beta chain. The data stem from a study of shared T cell receptors in the human thymus. Method: immunoSEQ multiplex PCR; TCRdb's copy keeps in-frame clones and lacks some. The sample has more than 550,000 clones, 75% to 90% seen once. This CDR3 spans 16 amino acids. V was shortened by 4 bases and J by 3 bases, with 18 bases between the two germline ends. Per the germline V gene, CDR1 is KGHSH and CDR2 is LQKENI. The sample also formed part of further work on human thymus T cells.

The rearrangement links TRBV18 to TRBJ1-1; tentative D call: TRBD1 (6 bases). Source material: thymocytes. The source is a girl younger than two with a congenital heart defect. The CDR3 sequence is CASSLPLQGLYTEAFF. In DNA, the CDR3 is TGTGCCAGCTCACTACCCTTACAGGGTCTCTACACTGAAGCTTTCTTT.